The clone carrying this T cell receptor (beta chain) was detected only a few times. The data were taken from a study of T cells in Graves' hyperthyroidism and ophthalmopathy. Uncontrolled infection, other autoimmune disease, pregnancy or lactation disqualified patients from enrolment. Using more than 7.5 ml of fresh peripheral blood, PBMCs were prepared. Amplification yielded TCR beta CDR3 regions, with RNA transcripts as the source. An initial round of RT-PCR targeting the TCR CDR3 relied on the HTBI primer set. TCRdb re-called the multiplex PCR reads through MiXCR, storing one row per CDR3 protein. The sample lists more than 500,000 distinct CDR3 sequences; roughly 14% were seen once. The ends were cut back, 5 bases at V and 0 bases at J, with 11 bases in the middle. The CDR3 is made up of 15 amino acids. Germline-derived CDR1 and CDR2 are KGHSH and LQKENI.

Sequencing was carried out using blood. This chain uses TRBV18 with TRBJ2-4; possible D gene TRBD1, 6 bases. The sequence came from a woman in her forties with Graves' ophthalmopathy. This CDR3 is CASSAKQGAKNIQYF. The CDR3 DNA reads TGTGCCAGCTCAGCTAAACAGGGAGCCAAAAACATTCAGTACTTC.